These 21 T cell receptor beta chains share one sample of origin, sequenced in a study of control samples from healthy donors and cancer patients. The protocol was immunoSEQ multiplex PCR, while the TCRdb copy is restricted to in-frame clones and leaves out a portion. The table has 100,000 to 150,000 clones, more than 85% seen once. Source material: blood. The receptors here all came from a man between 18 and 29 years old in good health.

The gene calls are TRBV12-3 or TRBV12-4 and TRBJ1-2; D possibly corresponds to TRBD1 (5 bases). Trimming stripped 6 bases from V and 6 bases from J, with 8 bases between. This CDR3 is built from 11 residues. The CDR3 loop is CASSTGHGYTF. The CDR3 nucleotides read TGTGCCAGCAGCACAGGCCATGGCTACACCTTC.

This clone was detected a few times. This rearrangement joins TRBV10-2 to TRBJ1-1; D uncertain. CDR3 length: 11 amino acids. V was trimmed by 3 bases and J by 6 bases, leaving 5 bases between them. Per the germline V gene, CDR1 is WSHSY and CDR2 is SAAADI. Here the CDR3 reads CASSDSAEAFF. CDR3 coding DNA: TGCGCCAGCAGTGATTCGGCTGAAGCTTTCTTT.

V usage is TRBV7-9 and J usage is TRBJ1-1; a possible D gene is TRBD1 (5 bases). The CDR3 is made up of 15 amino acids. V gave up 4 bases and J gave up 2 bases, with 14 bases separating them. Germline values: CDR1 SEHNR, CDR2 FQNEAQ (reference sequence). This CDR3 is CASSSPGTANTEAFF. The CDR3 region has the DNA TGTGCCAGCAGCTCCCCCGGGACGGCTAACACTGAAGCTTTCTTT.

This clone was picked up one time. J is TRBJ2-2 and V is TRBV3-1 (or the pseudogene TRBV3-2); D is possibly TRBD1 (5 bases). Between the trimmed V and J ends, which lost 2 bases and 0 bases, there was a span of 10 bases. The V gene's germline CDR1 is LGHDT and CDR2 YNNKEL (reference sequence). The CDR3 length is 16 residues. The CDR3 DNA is TGTGCCAGCAGCCAACAGGACACATCGAACACCGGGGAGCTGTTTTTT. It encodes CASSQQDTSNTGELFF.

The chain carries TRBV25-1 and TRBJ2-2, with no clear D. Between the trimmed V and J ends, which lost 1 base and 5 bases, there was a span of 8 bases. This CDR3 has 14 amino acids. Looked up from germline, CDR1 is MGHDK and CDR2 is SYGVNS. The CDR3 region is CASSEWKGTGELFF. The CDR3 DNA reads TGTGCCAGCAGTGAATGGAAAGGTACCGGGGAGCTGTTTTTT.

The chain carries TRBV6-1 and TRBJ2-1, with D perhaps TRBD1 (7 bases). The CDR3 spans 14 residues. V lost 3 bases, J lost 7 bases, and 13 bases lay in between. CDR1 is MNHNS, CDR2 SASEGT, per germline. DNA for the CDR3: TGTGCCAGCAGTGAGGTCAGGGGGAGGAATGAGCAGTTCTTC. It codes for CASSEVRGRNEQFF.

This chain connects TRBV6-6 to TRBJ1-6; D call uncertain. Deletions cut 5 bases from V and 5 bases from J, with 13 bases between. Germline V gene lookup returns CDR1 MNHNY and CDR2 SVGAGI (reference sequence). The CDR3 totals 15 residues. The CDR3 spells CASSLLTDDNSPLHF. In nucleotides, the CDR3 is TGTGCCAGCAGTCTCCTGACGGACGATAATTCACCCCTCCACTTT.

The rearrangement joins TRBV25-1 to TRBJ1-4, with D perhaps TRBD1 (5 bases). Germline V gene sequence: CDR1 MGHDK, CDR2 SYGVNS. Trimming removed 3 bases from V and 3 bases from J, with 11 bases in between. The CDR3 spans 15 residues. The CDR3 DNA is TGTGCCAGCAGTGATTACGGGGCCTCTAATGAAAAACTGTTTTTT. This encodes CASSDYGASNEKLFF.

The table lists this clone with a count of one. The CDR3 DNA sequence: TGTGCCAGCAGCAATATAAATCCGGACAGGGTCACTGAAGCTTTCTTT. It yields the protein CASSNINPDRVTEAFF. V and J are TRBV21-1 and TRBJ1-1; the table names TRBD1, a call not compared with the DNA. TRBV21-1 is tagged as a pseudogene. The CDR3 has 16 residues.

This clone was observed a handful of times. The CDR3 DNA reads as TGTGCCAGCAGCTCCCTGGTATTGACTGAAGCTTTCTTT. It codes for CASSSLVLTEAFF. The chain recombines TRBV7-3 with TRBJ1-1; no firm D call. CDR3 length: 13 residues. V dropped 4 bases and J dropped 5 bases, with 11 bases sitting between them. CDR1 is SGHTA and CDR2 is FQGTGA in the germline V gene.

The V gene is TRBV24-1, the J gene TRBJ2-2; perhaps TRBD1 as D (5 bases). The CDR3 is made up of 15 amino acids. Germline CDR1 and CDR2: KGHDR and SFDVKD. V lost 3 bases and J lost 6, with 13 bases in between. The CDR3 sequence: CATSDNRREAGELFF. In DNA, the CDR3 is TGTGCCACCAGTGATAATCGCAGGGAAGCCGGGGAGCTGTTTTTT.

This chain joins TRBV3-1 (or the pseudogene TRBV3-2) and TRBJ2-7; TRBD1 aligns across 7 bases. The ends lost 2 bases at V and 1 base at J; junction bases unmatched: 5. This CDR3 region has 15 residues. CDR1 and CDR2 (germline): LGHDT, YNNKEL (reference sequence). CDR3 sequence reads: CASSQLRQGSYEQYF. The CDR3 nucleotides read TGTGCCAGCAGCCAATTGCGACAGGGTTCCTACGAGCAGTACTTC.

The CDR3 region has the DNA TGTGCCAGCAGCTACCTACAGGGAACTAATGAAAAACTGTTTTTT. Translating it yields CASSYLQGTNEKLFF. The chain carries TRBV7-9 and TRBJ1-4; tentative D call: TRBD1 (6 bases). Per the germline V gene, CDR1 is SEHNR and CDR2 is FQNEAQ (reference sequence). The CDR3 extends over 15 amino acids. The V and J ends lost 4 bases and 1 base respectively, with 10 bases between them.

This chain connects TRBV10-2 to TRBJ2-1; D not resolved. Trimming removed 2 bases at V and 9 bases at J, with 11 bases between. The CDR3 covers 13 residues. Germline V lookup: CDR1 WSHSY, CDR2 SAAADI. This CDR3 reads CASSENTGGEQFF. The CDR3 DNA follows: TGCGCCAGCAGTGAGAATACTGGTGGTGAGCAGTTCTTC.

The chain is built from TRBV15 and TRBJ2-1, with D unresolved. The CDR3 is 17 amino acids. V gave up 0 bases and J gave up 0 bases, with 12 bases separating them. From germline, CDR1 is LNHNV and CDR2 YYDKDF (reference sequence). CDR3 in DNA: TGTGCCACCAGCAGAGATCGTAGTTTTAGCTCCTACAATGAGCAGTTCTTC. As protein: CATSRDRSFSSYNEQFF.

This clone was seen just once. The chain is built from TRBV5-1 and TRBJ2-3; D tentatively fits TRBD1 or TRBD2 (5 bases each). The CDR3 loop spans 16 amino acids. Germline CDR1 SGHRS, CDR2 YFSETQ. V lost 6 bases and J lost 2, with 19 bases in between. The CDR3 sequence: CASNERGRGSTDTQYF. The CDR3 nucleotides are TGCGCCAGCAATGAGAGGGGTAGGGGCTCCACAGATACGCAGTATTTT.

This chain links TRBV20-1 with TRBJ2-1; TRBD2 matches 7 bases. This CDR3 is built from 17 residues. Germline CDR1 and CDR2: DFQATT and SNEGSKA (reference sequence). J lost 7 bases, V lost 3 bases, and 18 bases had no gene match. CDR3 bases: TGCAGTGCTAGTCGGATGGCTCGGCGGGAGCCTCGGAATGAGCAGTTCTTC. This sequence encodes CSASRMARREPRNEQFF.

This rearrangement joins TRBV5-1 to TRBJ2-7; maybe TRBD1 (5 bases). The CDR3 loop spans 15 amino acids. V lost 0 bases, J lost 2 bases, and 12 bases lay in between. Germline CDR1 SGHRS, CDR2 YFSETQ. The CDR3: CASSLENTGAYEQYF. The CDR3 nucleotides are TGCGCCAGCAGCTTGGAAAATACAGGTGCCTACGAGCAGTACTTC.

DNA of the CDR3: TGTGCCAGTACCCCGAGGGCAAGGTCCTACGAGCAGTACTTC. As protein: CASTPRARSYEQYF. V usage is TRBV19 and J usage is TRBJ2-7, with TRBD2 as a possible D gene (5 bases). The germline V gene encodes CDR1 LNHDA and CDR2 SQIVND (reference sequence). The V and J ends lost 7 bases and 1 base respectively, with 14 bases between them. This CDR3 is 14 amino acids long. Drawing the rest from reference TRBV19 and TRBJ2-7, the complete variable domain is DGGITQSPKYLFRKEGQNVTLSCEQNLNHDAMYWYRQDPGQGLRLIYYSQIVNDFQKGDIAEGYSVSREKKESFPLTVTSAQKNPTAFYLCASTPRARSYEQYFGPGTRLTVT.

CDR3 amino acids: CASSGAQGTPVGVSEAFF. Here the CDR3 DNA reads TGTGCCAGCAGCGGTGCCCAGGGTACGCCAGTGGGGGTTTCTGAAGCTTTCTTT. This chain uses TRBV11-2 with TRBJ1-1, with D possibly matching TRBD1 (5 bases). Trimming cost V 5 bases and J 6 bases, with 28 bases left between them. The CDR3 length is 18 residues. Germline V gives CDR1 SGHAT, CDR2 FQNNGV.

The CDR3 here is CASSPLGQVYGYTF. The CDR3 bases are TGTGCCAGCAGCCCCTTGGGACAGGTCTATGGCTACACCTTC. The chain carries TRBV27 and TRBJ1-2; 8 nucleotides align to TRBD1. Germline V gene lookup returns CDR1 MNHEY and CDR2 SMNVEV (reference sequence). Germline trimming cut 6 bases from V and 4 bases from J; bases unmatched to any gene: 7. This CDR3 contains 14 residues.